Following are 6 T cell receptor beta chains from one sample sequenced in a study of T cell responses to AZD1222 COVID-19 vaccine. The method was immunoSEQ multiplex PCR; TCRdb's version includes in-frame clones alone and lacks a portion of them. The sample consists of under 150,000 clones, around 88% of them appearing once. Here the sequenced sample was peripheral blood, taken on day 0 of MenACWY control vaccination. The source is an adult in good health.

The CDR3 nucleotides read TGTGCCACCAGTGATACCCGCCCCGACAGGATAGATGAGCAGTTCTTC. Translation gives CATSDTRPDRIDEQFF. The rearrangement links TRBV24-1 to TRBJ2-1; TRBD1 might be the D (6 bases). V lost 3 bases, J lost 8 bases, and 19 bases lay in between. The CDR3 loop spans 16 amino acids. CDR1 KGHDR and CDR2 SFDVKD come from the germline V gene.

The chain couples TRBV6-2 or TRBV6-3 to TRBJ1-2; no clear D gene. The CDR3 sequence is 14 residues long. Germline V lookup: CDR1 MNHEY, CDR2 SVGEGT. V lost 0 bases and J 5 bases, leaving 10 bases between the germline ends. The CDR3 region has the DNA TGTGCCAGCAGTTACTCGGGTAGGGTTTATGGCTACACCTTC. Translation: CASSYSGRVYGYTF.

The rearrangement joins TRBV28 to TRBJ1-2; D not certain. From germline, CDR1 is MDHEN and CDR2 SYDVKM. V dropped 10 bases and J dropped 6 bases, with 24 bases sitting between them. This CDR3 has 15 residues. CDR3 coding DNA: TGTGCCACCACCGGTCCGGGGTCTGATCGGCATGGCTACACCTTC. It specifies CATTGPGSDRHGYTF.

Details on this clone: The sample has other DNA sequences that encode this CDR3 too. The chain combines TRBV5-1 with TRBJ2-1; 9 nucleotides agree with TRBD1. The junction had 4 bases not matched to a gene; V was cut back by 3 bases and J by 3 bases. The CDR3 has 15 amino acids. Germline CDR1 reads SGHRS; CDR2 reads YFSETQ. The CDR3 DNA reads as TGCGCCAGCAGCTCGACAGGGGGAGACTACAATGAGCAGTTCTTC. Translating gives CASSSTGGDYNEQFF.

J is TRBJ1-4 and V is TRBV6-5, with 9 bases lining up with TRBD1. J lost 0 bases, V lost 9 bases, and 2 bases had no gene match. Germline values: CDR1 MNHEY, CDR2 SVGAGI. This CDR3 contains 14 residues. DNA of the CDR3: TGTGCCAGTGGGACAGGGCCAACTAATGAAAAACTGTTTTTT. This codes for CASGTGPTNEKLFF.

This chain uses TRBV7-3 with TRBJ2-1; 10 nucleotides line up with TRBD2. V gave up 4 bases and J gave up 3 bases; unmatched junction bases: 12. The V gene's germline CDR1 is SGHTA and CDR2 FQGTGA. This CDR3 contains 18 residues. CDR3 sequence: CASSSRSAGTSDYNEQFF. CDR3 DNA sequence: TGTGCCAGCAGCTCGCGATCAGCCGGGACTAGCGACTACAATGAGCAGTTCTTC.